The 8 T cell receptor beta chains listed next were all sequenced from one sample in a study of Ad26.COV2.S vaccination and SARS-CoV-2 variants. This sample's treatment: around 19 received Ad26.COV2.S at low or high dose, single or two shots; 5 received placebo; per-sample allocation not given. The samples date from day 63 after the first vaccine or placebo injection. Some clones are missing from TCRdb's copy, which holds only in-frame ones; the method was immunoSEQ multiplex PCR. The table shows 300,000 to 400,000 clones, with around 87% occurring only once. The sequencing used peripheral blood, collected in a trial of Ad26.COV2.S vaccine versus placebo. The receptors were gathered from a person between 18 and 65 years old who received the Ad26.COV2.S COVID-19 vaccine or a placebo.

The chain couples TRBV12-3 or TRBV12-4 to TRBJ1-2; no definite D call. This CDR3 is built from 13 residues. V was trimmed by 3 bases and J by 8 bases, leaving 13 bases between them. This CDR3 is CASSLPPEKGYTF. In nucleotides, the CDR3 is TGTGCCAGCAGTTTGCCCCCAGAGAAGGGCTACACCTTC.

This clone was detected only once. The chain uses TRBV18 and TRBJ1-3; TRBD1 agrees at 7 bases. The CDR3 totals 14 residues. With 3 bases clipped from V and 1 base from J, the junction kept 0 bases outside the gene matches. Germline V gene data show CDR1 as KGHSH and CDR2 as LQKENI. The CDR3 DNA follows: TGTGCCAGCTCACCGGGACAGTCTGGAAACACCATATATTTT. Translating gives CASSPGQSGNTIYF.

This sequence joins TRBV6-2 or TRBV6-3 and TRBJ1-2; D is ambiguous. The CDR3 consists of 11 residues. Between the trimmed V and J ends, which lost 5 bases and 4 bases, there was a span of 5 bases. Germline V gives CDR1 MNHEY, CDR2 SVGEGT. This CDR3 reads CASSQFYGYTF. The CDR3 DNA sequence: TGTGCCAGCAGTCAATTCTATGGCTACACCTTC.

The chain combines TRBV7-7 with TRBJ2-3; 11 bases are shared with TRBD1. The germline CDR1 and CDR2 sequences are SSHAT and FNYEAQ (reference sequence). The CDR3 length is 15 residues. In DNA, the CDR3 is TGTGCTAGCGGGATGGGACAGGGGGGCACAGATACGCAGTATTTT. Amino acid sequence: CASGMGQGGTDTQYF. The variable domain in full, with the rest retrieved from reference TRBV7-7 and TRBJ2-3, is GAGVSQSPRYKVTKRGQDVTLRCDPISSHATLYWYQQALGQGPEFLTYFNYEAQPDKSGLPSDRFSAERPEGSISTLTIQRTEQRDSAMYRCASGMGQGGTDTQYFGPGTRLTVL.

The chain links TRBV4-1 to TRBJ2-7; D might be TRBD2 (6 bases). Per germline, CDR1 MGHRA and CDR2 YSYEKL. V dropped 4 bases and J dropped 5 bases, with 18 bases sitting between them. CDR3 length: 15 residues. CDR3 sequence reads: CASSLPGGGEDEQYF. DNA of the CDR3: TGCGCCAGCAGCCTACCCGGCGGAGGGGAGGACGAGCAGTACTTC.

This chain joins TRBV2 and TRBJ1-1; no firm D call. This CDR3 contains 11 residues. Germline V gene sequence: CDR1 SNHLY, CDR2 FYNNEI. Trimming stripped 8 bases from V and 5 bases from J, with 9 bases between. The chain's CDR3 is CASRSYTEAFF. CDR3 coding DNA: TGTGCCAGCCGATCGTATACTGAAGCTTTCTTT.

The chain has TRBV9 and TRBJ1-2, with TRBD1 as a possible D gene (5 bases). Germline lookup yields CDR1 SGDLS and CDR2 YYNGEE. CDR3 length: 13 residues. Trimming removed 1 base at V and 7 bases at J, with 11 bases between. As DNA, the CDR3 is TGTGCCAGCAGCGTAATGGTAGGGACTGGCTACACCTTC. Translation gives CASSVMVGTGYTF.

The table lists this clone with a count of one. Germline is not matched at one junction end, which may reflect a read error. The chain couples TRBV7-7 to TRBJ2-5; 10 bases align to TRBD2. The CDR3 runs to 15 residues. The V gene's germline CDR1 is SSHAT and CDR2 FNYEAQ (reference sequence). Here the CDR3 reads CASSRTSGLQETQYF. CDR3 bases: TGTGCTAGCAGCAGGACTAGCGGCCTCCAAGAGACCCAGTACTTC.